This T cell receptor beta chain was profiled in a study of blood T cell repertoires in COVID-19. TCRdb's copy holds only in-frame clones and misses some; the assay was immunoSEQ multiplex PCR. This table holds around 180,000 clones, 88% found once. CDR3 length equals 13 residues. Germline values: CDR1 LGHNT, CDR2 FRNRAP. V was trimmed by 2 bases and J by 4 bases, leaving 8 bases between them. The sequence came from a woman aged 25-40 years with acute or convalescent COVID-19. The V call is TRBV12-5, the J call TRBJ1-2; D gene ambiguous. The sample comprised peripheral blood. Here the CDR3 DNA reads TGTGCTAGTGGTTTGCCGTCGTTCTATGGCTACACCTTC. This translates into CASGLPSFYGYTF.